The clone carrying this TCR beta chain was picked up a small number of times. Antigen specificity is unknown. The germline CDR1 and CDR2 sequences are SGHDN and FVKESK. The CDR3 spans 14 residues. The V end was cut by 1 base, the J end by 14 bases, with 15 bases between. The primer mix had 60 Vbeta and 13 Jbeta primers. Measured with immunoSEQ multiplex PCR; TCRdb has only the in-frame clones, and not every one. The sample lists roughly 190,000 clones, around 84% occurring once. This sample was taken from a study of cytomegalovirus exposure and HLA in healthy donors. General study points: Excluded: some indistinguishable V segments such as TRBV6-2 and TRBV6-3. Reportedly, cytomegalovirus status was diagnosed with high sensitivity and specificity.

Source material: PBMCs. The V gene is TRBV14, the J gene TRBJ1-6; D is unresolved. The clonotype comes from a woman in her forties or fifties in good health and CMV-seropositive. This CDR3 reads CASSQAATTGALHF. The CDR3 nucleotides are TGTGCCAGCAGCCAAGCGGCGACAACCGGCGCCCTCCACTTT. The full variable domain, with the rest looked up from reference TRBV14 and TRBJ1-6, is EAGVTQFPSHSVIEKGQTVTLRCDPISGHDNLYWYRRVMGKEIKFLLHFVKESKQDESGMPNNRFLAERTGGTYSTLKVQPAELEDSGVYFCASSQAATTGALHFGNGTRLTVT.